A single sample is the source of the 22 T cell receptor beta chains below, sequenced in a study of blood T cell repertoires in COVID-19. This table comes from immunoSEQ multiplex PCR, and its TCRdb copy is limited to in-frame clones, with some not included. The profile covers some 200,000 clones, with roughly four fifths appearing a single time and about 11% taken by the ten largest. Specimen: peripheral blood. These receptors all come from a woman in her 40s with COVID-19, enrolled during active disease.

The chain uses TRBV30 and TRBJ1-1; 7 positions agree with TRBD1. Germline V gene lookup returns CDR1 GTSNPN and CDR2 SVGIG (reference sequence). The CDR3 spans 16 residues. V gave up 3 bases and J gave up 0 bases; unmatched junction bases: 10. CDR3 DNA: TGTGCCTGGAGCCTCCTCCCCGGGACAGTGAACACTGAAGCTTTCTTT. Its translation: CAWSLLPGTVNTEAFF.

This clone was detected once. V and J are TRBV27 and TRBJ2-3, with D maybe TRBD1 (5 bases). The CDR3 runs to 16 residues. With 6 bases removed from V and 2 bases from J, the gap between germline ends came to 18 bases. The germline CDR1 and CDR2 sequences are MNHEY and SMNVEV (reference sequence). DNA for the CDR3: TGTGCCAGCAGGCCCCTAGGGGCAACGTCCACAGATACGCAGTATTTT. Its translation is CASRPLGATSTDTQYF.

DNA of the CDR3: TGCAGTGCTTCCGACAATGAGCAGTTCTTC. Translated, it gives CSASDNEQFF. This chain joins TRBV20-1 and TRBJ2-1; no clear D gene. V was cut by 5 bases and J by 5 bases, with 4 bases left in between. This CDR3 region has 10 residues. Per the germline V gene, CDR1 is DFQATT and CDR2 is SNEGSKA (reference sequence).

V usage is TRBV11-2 and J usage is TRBJ1-1, with D hard to call. V lost 1 base and J lost 0, with 9 bases in between. The CDR3 covers 15 residues. Per the germline V gene, CDR1 is SGHAT and CDR2 is FQNNGV. Here the CDR3 reads CASSLVQNMNTEAFF. Here the CDR3 DNA reads TGTGCCAGCAGCTTAGTTCAGAACATGAACACTGAAGCTTTCTTT.

The CDR3: CASSPGSRGGIYEQYV. The CDR3 DNA reads TGTGCCAGCTCACCAGGGTCGCGGGGGGGCATCTACGAGCAGTACGTC. The chain carries TRBV18 and TRBJ2-7; 9 bases fit TRBD2. Germline loops: CDR1 KGHSH, CDR2 LQKENI. The CDR3 is 16 residues long. V trimming: 2 bases; J trimming: 3 bases; junction bases outside the gene matches: 8.

The CDR3 protein is CASSPGRGGGANVLTF. In nucleotides, the CDR3 is TGTGCCAGCAGTCCAGGTCGGGGTGGTGGGGCCAACGTCCTGACTTTC. The V call is TRBV27, the J call TRBJ2-6, with D possibly TRBD2 on 5 matching bases. The CDR3 sequence is 16 residues long. Germline assignment: CDR1 MNHEY and CDR2 SMNVEV (reference sequence). The V gene lost 5 bases and the J gene lost 3 bases, with 14 bases spanning the gap.

V gene TRBV14 combines with J gene TRBJ2-5; 8 positions agree with TRBD2. CDR3 size: 17 residues. The ends lost 2 bases at V and 0 bases at J; junction bases unmatched: 8. In germline, CDR1 is SGHDN, CDR2 FVKESK. The chain's CDR3 is CASSQRGPGGYQETQYF. As DNA, the CDR3 is TGTGCCAGCAGCCAACGAGGGCCGGGGGGGTACCAAGAGACCCAGTACTTC.

With respect to this clone: The same CDR3 arises from other DNA sequences in this sample as well. V usage is TRBV2 and J usage is TRBJ1-4; 7 positions match TRBD1. Losses at the gene ends were 6 bases for V and 0 bases for J; bases not matched to a gene: 1. Germline CDR1 reads SNHLY; CDR2 reads FYNNEI. The CDR3 consists of 14 residues. In nucleotides, the CDR3 is TGTGCCAGCAGGACAGGGTCAACTAATGAAAAACTGTTTTTT. Encoded protein: CASRTGSTNEKLFF.

V gene TRBV12-3 or TRBV12-4 combines with J gene TRBJ2-5; D gene ambiguous. With 1 base removed from V and 10 bases from J, the gap between germline ends came to 10 bases. There are 12 residues in the CDR3. CDR3 region: CASSLGSEDQYF. CDR3 DNA: TGTGCCAGCAGTTTAGGCAGCGAGGACCAGTACTTC.

The chain links TRBV5-5 to TRBJ1-4, with 9 bases lining up with TRBD1. This CDR3 contains 18 residues. Trimming at V came to 1 base and at J to 2 bases, leaving 9 bases not matched to a gene. CDR1 SGHKS and CDR2 YYEKEE come from the germline V gene (reference sequence). The CDR3 DNA sequence: TGTGCCAGCAGCTTGACCGGGACAGGGAGTTCCACTAATGAAAAACTGTTTTTT. It translates to CASSLTGTGSSTNEKLFF.

Concerning this clone itself: Relative to the germline gene, one junction end is altered; a read error may explain this. The V gene is TRBV7-7, the J gene TRBJ2-1, with 9 bases aligning to TRBD2. CDR3 length: 14 amino acids. Germline CDR1 is SSHAT and CDR2 is FNYEAQ (reference sequence). Here the CDR3 reads CASSVTSGYNEQFF. CDR3 coding DNA: TGTGCTAGCAGCGTGACTAGCGGCTACAATGAGCAGTTCTTC.

The chain couples TRBV5-4 to TRBJ2-5; 15 bases are a match to TRBD2. This CDR3 comprises 16 residues. Looked up from germline, CDR1 is SGHNT and CDR2 is YYREEE (reference sequence). With 4 bases clipped from V and 5 bases from J, the junction kept 6 bases outside the gene matches. Here the CDR3 reads CASSPGLAGGRETQYF. The CDR3 nucleotides are TGTGCCAGCAGCCCGGGACTAGCGGGGGGCCGGGAGACCCAGTACTTC.

This clone was detected a few times. J is TRBJ1-2 and V is TRBV4-2; TRBD1 might be the D (5 bases). The ends were cut back, 0 bases at V and 6 bases at J, with 8 bases in the middle. Germline CDR1 LGHNA, CDR2 YNFKEQ. The CDR3 runs to 13 residues. The CDR3 DNA sequence: TGTGCCAGCAGCCAAGACAGGGATCATGGCTACACCTTC. It encodes CASSQDRDHGYTF.

This chain links TRBV19 with TRBJ2-2, with 9 bases that match TRBD1. The V gene end was trimmed by 5 bases and the J gene end by 4 bases; junction bases not matched to a gene: 5. The CDR3 runs 15 residues. Germline CDR1 and CDR2: LNHDA and SQIVND (reference sequence). Written as DNA, the CDR3 is TGTGCCAGTAGTTACCCGACAGGGGGCACCGGGGAGCTGTTTTTT. Amino acid sequence: CASSYPTGGTGELFF. Using reference TRBV19 and TRBJ2-2 for the parts outside the CDR3, the full variable domain is DGGITQSPKYLFRKEGQNVTLSCEQNLNHDAMYWYRQDPGQGLRLIYYSQIVNDFQKGDIAEGYSVSREKKESFPLTVTSAQKNPTAFYLCASSYPTGGTGELFFGEGSRLTVL.

The chain joins TRBV6-1 to TRBJ2-7; TRBD2 is a possible D gene (5 bases). The V gene lost 2 bases and the J gene lost 5 bases, with 10 bases spanning the gap. This CDR3 has 13 residues. Germline CDR1 and CDR2: MNHNS and SASEGT. This CDR3 is CASSERVGDEQYF. The CDR3 coding sequence is TGTGCCAGCAGTGAACGGGTCGGGGACGAGCAGTACTTC.

The chain couples TRBV19 to TRBJ2-7, with a weak D call TRBD1 (6 bases). CDR3 length equals 14 residues. CDR1 and CDR2 from the germline V gene are LNHDA and SQIVND (reference sequence). Between the trimmed V and J ends, which lost 1 base and 4 bases, there was a span of 11 bases. The CDR3 reads CASSIGHRAYEQYF. The CDR3 DNA reads as TGTGCCAGTAGTATAGGGCACAGGGCTTACGAGCAGTACTTC.

The chain combines TRBV27 with TRBJ2-3; D remains unclear. CDR3 length: 13 residues. Trimming removed 3 bases from V and 1 base from J, with 5 bases in between. Germline-derived CDR1 and CDR2 are MNHEY and SMNVEV (reference sequence). The CDR3 region has the DNA TGTGCCAGCAGTTTCCCGGGCACAGATACGCAGTATTTT. This translates into CASSFPGTDTQYF.

The V call is TRBV19, the J call TRBJ2-3; 7 nucleotides agree with TRBD1. The junction had 5 bases not matched to a gene; V was cut back by 7 bases and J by 1 base. The V gene's germline CDR1 is LNHDA and CDR2 SQIVND (reference sequence). CDR3 length: 14 amino acids. Here the CDR3 DNA reads TGTGCCAGTACCATCGGGACAGGCACAGATACGCAGTATTTT. Encoded protein: CASTIGTGTDTQYF.

As to this clone: The identical CDR3 is also encoded by other nucleotide sequences in the sample. The V call is TRBV10-2, the J call TRBJ1-1; 7 bases map to TRBD1. The CDR3 is made up of 14 amino acids. V gave up 3 bases and J gave up 1 base; unmatched junction bases: 2. Per the germline V gene, CDR1 is WSHSY and CDR2 is SAAADI. CDR3 sequence: CASSDRQGNTEAFF. The CDR3 DNA reads as TGCGCCAGCAGTGATAGACAGGGGAACACTGAAGCTTTCTTT.

The chain joins TRBV6-2 or TRBV6-3 to TRBJ2-5; 8 bases match TRBD1. Germline CDR1 reads MNHEY; CDR2 reads SVGEGT. CDR3 length: 15 residues. The V segment lost 0 bases and the J segment 0 bases; nucleotides outside the gene matches: 0. The CDR3 reads CASSYSTGDQETQYF. Written as DNA, the CDR3 is TGTGCCAGCAGTTACTCGACAGGGGACCAAGAGACCCAGTACTTC.

The J gene is TRBJ2-7, the V gene TRBV6-1, with D possibly being TRBD1 (6 bases). Germline V gene lookup returns CDR1 MNHNS and CDR2 SASEGT. The CDR3 runs to 14 residues. Trimming pared 1 base from V and 4 bases from J, leaving 11 bases between. The CDR3 DNA is TGTGCCAGCAGTGAAGACTACCAGGGGTACGAGCAGTACGTC. Protein sequence: CASSEDYQGYEQYV.

This chain links TRBV25-1 with TRBJ2-1, with 9 bases matching TRBD1. Germline V lookup: CDR1 MGHDK, CDR2 SYGVNS. The CDR3 consists of 15 residues. V was pared by 5 bases and J by 4 bases, with 6 bases of the junction left unmatched. In DNA, the CDR3 is TGTGCCAGCAGTACTCCGGGACAGGGTTACAATGAGCAGTTCTTC. Protein sequence: CASSTPGQGYNEQFF.